The 8 T cell receptor beta chains below come from one sample, sequenced in a study of blood T cell dynamics during melanoma immunotherapy. Sample time point: week 3, after first cycle of checkpoint inhibitor. Sequencing used immunoSEQ multiplex PCR; TCRdb keeps in-frame clones, though not all of them. The sample lists 15,000 or so clones, approximately 94% occurring once. The specimen was effector memory CD8+ T cells from blood, collected from a patient treated with checkpoint blockade. The receptors derive from a human donor with melanoma.

The chain uses TRBV7-8 and TRBJ2-1, with 13 bases fitting TRBD2. Trimming at V came to 5 bases and at J to 0 bases, leaving 13 bases not matched to a gene. There are 20 residues in the CDR3. Germline V gene data show CDR1 as SGHVS and CDR2 as FQNEAQ. CDR3 sequence: CASSGWGLAGKPSSYNEQFF. The CDR3 nucleotides are TGTGCCAGCAGCGGATGGGGACTAGCGGGAAAACCCAGCTCCTACAATGAGCAGTTCTTC. The whole variable domain, remainder taken from reference TRBV7-8 and TRBJ2-1, is GAGVSQSPRYKVAKRGQDVALRCDPISGHVSLFWYQQALGQGPEFLTYFQNEAQLDKSGLPSDRFFAERPEGSVSTLKIQRTQQEDSAVYLCASSGWGLAGKPSSYNEQFFGPGTRLTVL.

This clone was counted once. V usage is TRBV7-8 and J usage is TRBJ2-1; 9 bases are shared with TRBD2. From germline, CDR1 is SGHVS and CDR2 FQNEAQ. Trimming took 3 bases from V and 4 from J; bases not matched to a gene: 4. This CDR3 comprises 15 residues. The CDR3: CASSLTSGLYNEQFF. The CDR3 coding sequence is TGTGCCAGCAGCTTGACTAGCGGACTATACAATGAGCAGTTCTTC.

The chain recombines TRBV27 with TRBJ2-3; 9 nucleotides agree with TRBD1. Germline V gene data show CDR1 as MNHEY and CDR2 as SMNVEV (reference sequence). The CDR3 is 12 residues long. Trimming took 5 bases from V and 12 from J; bases not matched to a gene: 6. This CDR3 reads CASSSRDRAQYF. Here the CDR3 DNA reads TGTGCCAGCAGTAGCCGGGACAGGGCCCAGTATTTT.

A few counts support this clone. The J gene is TRBJ1-5, the V gene TRBV5-1; D perhaps matches TRBD1 (5 bases). Trimming left V 4 bases short and J 6 bases short, with 11 bases between. In germline, CDR1 is SGHRS, CDR2 YFSETQ. This CDR3 has 13 residues. This chain's CDR3 is CASSLSGSQPQHF. As DNA, the CDR3 is TGCGCCAGCAGCCTGTCAGGGAGTCAGCCCCAGCATTTT.

This chain joins TRBV7-9 and TRBJ1-5, with D possibly matching TRBD1 (5 bases). V was pared by 5 bases and J by 8 bases, with 16 bases between. The CDR3 length is 14 residues. Germline CDR1 SEHNR, CDR2 FQNEAQ (reference sequence). CDR3 sequence reads: CASSPSEGWEPQHF. For the CDR3, the DNA is TGTGCCAGCAGCCCGAGCGAGGGGTGGGAGCCCCAGCATTTT.

V gene TRBV28 combines with J gene TRBJ2-7, with D uncertain. V was pared by 4 bases and J by 9 bases, with 19 bases between. CDR1 and CDR2 from the germline V gene are MDHEN and SYDVKM. The CDR3 totals 14 residues. This CDR3 reads CASSSPRARLRQYF. CDR3 nucleotides: TGTGCCAGCAGTTCCCCCCGAGCCCGCCTTAGGCAGTACTTC.

The count of this clone is one. The V and J genes are TRBV28 and TRBJ2-7; maybe TRBD1 (6 bases). Germline V gives CDR1 MDHEN, CDR2 SYDVKM. V gave up 2 bases and J gave up 5 bases, with 16 bases separating them. The CDR3 sequence is 15 residues long. CDR3 nucleotide sequence: TGTGCCAGCAGTTTAAGGGGGTGGACAGCCAACGAGCAGTACTTC. This encodes CASSLRGWTANEQYF.

V and J are TRBV19 and TRBJ2-7; TRBD1 matches 11 bases. This CDR3 has 14 amino acids. The germline gives CDR1 LNHDA, CDR2 SQIVND (reference sequence). J lost 3 bases, V lost 7 bases, and 5 bases had no gene match. The DNA for the CDR3 is TGTGCCAGTACCCACGGGACAGGGGGCTACGAGCAGTACTTC. This sequence encodes CASTHGTGGYEQYF.